The entry below describes one T cell receptor (beta chain). The antigen remains undetermined. This record comes from a study of cytomegalovirus exposure and HLA in healthy donors. With 60 Vbeta and 13 Jbeta primers, the PCR was carried out. Authors' data handling: Unique TCR beta chains totaled approximately 83 million in a later count, with roughly 10 million of them shared. The table came from immunoSEQ multiplex PCR; TCRdb's copy has only in-frame clones and leaves some out. D and trimming come from the DNA, and the V and J calls and clone size come from that table. Of about 90,000 clones listed, around 84% are singletons. Study results and caveats: Most TCR sequences showed up rarely, but some public TCRs showed up in many donors.

The CDR3 is 15 residues long. Per the germline V gene, CDR1 is GTSNPN and CDR2 is SVGIG (reference sequence). The V end was cut by 4 bases, the J end by 3 bases, with 16 bases between. This receptor was taken from a young man in good health and CMV-seronegative. The chain combines TRBV30 with TRBJ1-3; weak D call: TRBD1 (5 bases). Sequenced input: PBMCs. The CDR3 loop is CAWTHRGFFGNTIYF. Here the CDR3 DNA reads TGTGCCTGGACCCATCGGGGGTTTTTTGGAAACACCATATATTTT.